Each of the 23 T cell receptor beta chains below was sequenced from the same sample in a study of T cells in Graves' hyperthyroidism and ophthalmopathy. The CDR3 regions of TCR beta were amplified from RNA transcripts. Primed by the HTBI set, a first-round RT-PCR was run on the TCR CDR3. TCRdb passed the multiplex PCR reads through MiXCR, listing each CDR3 protein once. The sample has some 800,000 distinct CDR3 sequences; roughly 40% are singletons. The specimen was blood. The receptors were sampled from a young man with Graves' hyperthyroidism.

V is TRBV2 and J is TRBJ2-2; 8 nucleotides line up with TRBD1. Germline V gene data show CDR1 as SNHLY and CDR2 as FYNNEI. There are 16 residues in the CDR3. Trimming took 5 bases from V and 1 from J; bases not matched to a gene: 6. CDR3 in DNA: TGTGCCAGCAGTTCTACAGGGGGATTGAACACCGGGGAGCTGTTTTTT. It specifies CASSSTGGLNTGELFF.

The gene calls are TRBV7-2 and TRBJ2-2; possibly TRBD1 for D (6 bases). Trimming left V 5 bases short and J 5 bases short, with 21 bases between. The CDR3 consists of 17 residues. Germline CDR1 is SGHTA and CDR2 is FQGNSA. The CDR3 DNA is TGTGCCAGCAGCCCGAGGCCACAGGGTTATGGGACCGGGGAGCTGTTTTTT. Translating gives CASSPRPQGYGTGELFF.

This clonotype was found many times. The rearrangement uses TRBV20-1 and TRBJ2-5; 16 bases line up with TRBD2. In germline, CDR1 is DFQATT, CDR2 SNEGSKA (reference sequence). This CDR3 region has 16 residues. Germline trimming cut 5 bases from V and 4 bases from J; bases unmatched to any gene: 7. The CDR3 reads CSAAGTSGRAGETQYF. The CDR3 nucleotides are TGCAGTGCTGCCGGGACTAGCGGGAGGGCCGGAGAGACCCAGTACTTC.

This chain uses TRBV12-3 or TRBV12-4 with TRBJ2-7; D might be TRBD1 (6 bases). Trimming shortened V by 5 bases and J by 5 bases, and 16 bases separated the two germline ends. CDR3 length: 14 residues. CDR3 in DNA: TGTGCCAGCAGTCCCTTACTAGGGGGACACGAGCAGTACTTC. Translation: CASSPLLGGHEQYF.

This clonotype was counted at least ten times. The chain employs TRBV20-1 and TRBJ1-3, with TRBD1 identical over 7 bases. The CDR3 extends over 16 amino acids. Germline V gene sequence: CDR1 DFQATT, CDR2 SNEGSKA (reference sequence). The J segment lost 2 bases and the V segment lost 3 bases, leaving 10 bases of the junction unmatched. DNA of the CDR3: TGCAGTGCTAGCGCCAAGACAGGGCGGACTGGAAACACCATATATTTT. It is translated as CSASAKTGRTGNTIYF.

This clonotype was counted between two and nine times. CDR3: CASSEKTGTSYEQYF. CDR3 DNA sequence: TGTGCCAGTAGCGAGAAGACAGGGACATCCTACGAGCAGTACTTC. The V and J genes are TRBV19 and TRBJ2-7; 7 nucleotides align to TRBD1. CDR1 and CDR2 (germline): LNHDA, SQIVND (reference sequence). This CDR3 spans 15 amino acids. Unmatched junction bases numbered 9, after V lost 6 bases and J lost 1 base.

This clonotype was seen only a few times. The rearrangement uses TRBV19 and TRBJ2-5; D gene unclear. Trimming removed 3 bases at V and 9 bases at J, with 11 bases between. Germline values: CDR1 LNHDA, CDR2 SQIVND (reference sequence). The CDR3 contains 12 residues. The CDR3 DNA sequence: TGTGCCAGTAGTATTGGCGACACCGCCCAGTACTTC. This translates into CASSIGDTAQYF. Based on the CDR3 plus reference TRBV19 and TRBJ2-5, the full variable domain is DGGITQSPKYLFRKEGQNVTLSCEQNLNHDAMYWYRQDPGQGLRLIYYSQIVNDFQKGDIAEGYSVSREKKESFPLTVTSAQKNPTAFYLCASSIGDTAQYFGPGTRLLVL.

This clonotype was picked up a small number of times. V usage is TRBV2 and J usage is TRBJ2-2; 8 nucleotides agree with TRBD1. The CDR3 has 14 residues. The germline gives CDR1 SNHLY, CDR2 FYNNEI. V lost 8 bases and J lost 3; bases outside the gene matches: 5. CDR3 DNA sequence: TGTGCCAGCGCCGGACAGGGCGACACCGGGGAGCTGTTTTTT. Its translation is CASAGQGDTGELFF. Filled out from reference TRBV2 and TRBJ2-2, the complete variable domain reads EPEVTQTPSHQVTQMGQEVILRCVPISNHLYFYWYRQILGQKVEFLVSFYNNEISEKSEIFDDQFSVERPDGSNFTLKIRSTKLEDSAMYFCASAGQGDTGELFFGEGSRLTVL.

This clonotype has at least ten counts. The rearrangement links TRBV9 to TRBJ2-5; D might be TRBD2 (5 bases). CDR1 and CDR2 from the germline V gene are SGDLS and YYNGEE. V lost 1 base and J 5 bases, leaving 9 bases between the germline ends. This CDR3 has 13 amino acids. CDR3 protein: CASSVWEWETQYF. CDR3 nucleotide sequence: TGTGCCAGCAGCGTATGGGAGTGGGAGACCCAGTACTTC. The variable domain in full, completed from reference TRBV9 and TRBJ2-5, reads DSGVTQTPKHLITATGQRVTLRCSPRSGDLSVYWYQQSLDQGLQFLIQYYNGEERAKGNILERFSAQQFPDLHSELNLSSLELGDSALYFCASSVWEWETQYFGPGTRLLVL.

The chain uses TRBV5-1 and TRBJ2-5; 10 bases line up with TRBD2. This CDR3 spans 16 amino acids. Trimming cost V 0 bases and J 7 bases; bases outside gene matches: 9. CDR1 SGHRS and CDR2 YFSETQ come from the germline V gene. The CDR3, as DNA: TGCGCCAGCAGCTTGGAAGAGCGGGGGGGCTCGGGGACCCAGTACTTC. Translating gives CASSLEERGGSGTQYF. Full variable domain (remainder filled in from reference TRBV5-1 and TRBJ2-5): KAGVTQTPRYLIKTRGQQVTLSCSPISGHRSVSWYQQTPGQGLQFLFEYFSETQRNKGNFPGRFSGRQFSNSRSEMNVSTLELGDSALYLCASSLEERGGSGTQYFGPGTRLLVL.

A single count supports this clonotype. The chain combines TRBV2 with TRBJ1-5; TRBD1 matches 7 bases. V gave up 6 bases and J gave up 5 bases; unmatched junction bases: 13. Germline V gene sequence: CDR1 SNHLY, CDR2 FYNNEI. The CDR3 extends over 16 amino acids. In DNA form, the CDR3 reads TGTGCCAGCAGCCCGGTGGGGACAGCTGATTATCAGCCCCAGCATTTT. It codes for CASSPVGTADYQPQHF.

The rearrangement joins TRBV6-5 to TRBJ2-5, with D perhaps given as TRBD1 or TRBD2 (6 bases each). Germline CDR1 MNHEY, CDR2 SVGAGI. This CDR3 region has 14 residues. Trimming shortened V by 5 bases and J by 4 bases, and 14 bases separated the two germline ends. Here the CDR3 reads CASSVRGRGETQYF. In nucleotides, the CDR3 is TGTGCCAGCAGTGTCCGGGGGCGAGGAGAGACCCAGTACTTC.

There are many counts of this clonotype. The chain combines TRBV2 with TRBJ2-5; D is undetermined. The V gene lost 8 bases and the J gene lost 5 bases, with 12 bases spanning the gap. The CDR3 is 12 residues long. CDR1 and CDR2 from the germline V gene are SNHLY and FYNNEI. The CDR3 here is CASAAAGETQYF. The CDR3 DNA reads TGTGCCAGCGCAGCAGCCGGGGAGACCCAGTACTTC. Together with reference TRBV2 and TRBJ2-5, the CDR3 gives the full variable domain: EPEVTQTPSHQVTQMGQEVILRCVPISNHLYFYWYRQILGQKVEFLVSFYNNEISEKSEIFDDQFSVERPDGSNFTLKIRSTKLEDSAMYFCASAAAGETQYFGPGTRLLVL.

About this clonotype: This clone may be a read error of a much larger clone one base away. The V call is TRBV20-1, the J call TRBJ1-3; a possible D gene is TRBD1 (5 bases). Germline CDR1 is DFQATT and CDR2 is SNEGSKA (reference sequence). This CDR3 is built from 12 residues. The CDR3 bases are TGCAGTGCTAGGACAGCGACAAACACCACATATTTT. This sequence encodes CSARTATNTTYF.

This clonotype was found many times. CDR3 region: CASSSDGQGYQPQHF. The DNA for the CDR3 is TGTGCCAGCAGCTCCGATGGACAGGGTTATCAGCCCCAGCATTTT. The chain carries TRBV7-8 and TRBJ1-5, with 8 nucleotides matching TRBD1. The J segment lost 5 bases and the V segment lost 4 bases, leaving 7 bases of the junction unmatched. In germline, CDR1 is SGHVS, CDR2 FQNEAQ. The CDR3 has 15 amino acids.

V is TRBV19 and J is TRBJ2-2; D may be TRBD2 (7 bases). V lost 4 bases, J lost 2 bases, and 14 bases lay in between. This CDR3 spans 16 amino acids. Germline CDR1 reads LNHDA; CDR2 reads SQIVND (reference sequence). The CDR3: CASSNGGPSNTGELFF. The CDR3 region has the DNA TGTGCCAGTAGTAACGGGGGGCCCTCTAACACCGGGGAGCTGTTTTTT.

This clonotype was seen once. The chain combines TRBV6-5 with TRBJ1-1; D remains ambiguous. V shed 4 bases and J shed 1 base, with 16 bases lying between them. The CDR3 is 16 residues long. Germline CDR1 is MNHEY and CDR2 is SVGAGI. CDR3 sequence reads: CASSFSPSLGNTEAFF. In nucleotides, the CDR3 is TGTGCCAGCAGTTTTTCCCCCTCCCTGGGGAACACTGAAGCTTTCTTT.

To note about this clonotype: This sequence may be a read error, since a much larger clone differs from it by one base. V gene TRBV19 combines with J gene TRBJ2-6, with D perhaps matching TRBD1 (5 bases). The CDR3 is 15 amino acids. CDR1 and CDR2 (germline): LNHDA, SQIVND (reference sequence). In DNA, the CDR3 is TGTGCCAGTAGTATAGGATTCTATGGGGCCAACGTCCTGGCTTTC. It is translated as CASSIGFYGANVLAF.

This clonotype was seen ten or more times. The chain uses TRBV10-3 and TRBJ1-5; unclear D gene. CDR3 size: 14 residues. V was cut by 2 bases and J by 2 bases, with 7 bases left in between. The germline V gene has CDR1 ENHRY and CDR2 SYGVKD. CDR3 protein: CAISEQAGNQPQHF. Written as DNA, the CDR3 is TGTGCCATCAGTGAGCAGGCAGGCAATCAGCCCCAGCATTTT.

In its sample, this clonotype was seen a few times. The chain is built from TRBV7-8 and TRBJ1-5; no firm D call. Germline loops: CDR1 SGHVS, CDR2 FQNEAQ. The V end lost 9 bases, the J end lost 1 base, and 19 bases lay between the germline ends. The CDR3 contains 16 residues. The CDR3 reads CASTNRAEKSNQPQHF. The CDR3 DNA reads TGTGCCAGTACCAATAGGGCAGAAAAAAGCAATCAGCCCCAGCATTTT.

The J gene is TRBJ2-5, the V gene TRBV7-9; 12 positions match TRBD1. V dropped 6 bases and J dropped 5; count of bases not matched to a gene: 10. This CDR3 comprises 16 residues. The V gene's germline CDR1 is SEHNR and CDR2 FQNEAQ (reference sequence). The chain's CDR3 is CASSSGTGGGTETQYF. The CDR3 bases are TGTGCCAGCAGTTCCGGGACAGGGGGCGGAACGGAGACCCAGTACTTC.

The sample holds a few counts of this clonotype. The chain is built from TRBV20-1 and TRBJ1-5, with D possibly being TRBD1 (6 bases). The CDR3 runs to 15 residues. The ends were cut back, 2 bases at V and 3 bases at J, with 14 bases in the middle. The germline CDR1 and CDR2 sequences are DFQATT and SNEGSKA (reference sequence). For the CDR3, the DNA is TGCAGTGCTAGAACCAGGGGTCCGTCCAATCAGCCCCAGCATTTT. It codes for CSARTRGPSNQPQHF.

This chain connects TRBV29-1 to TRBJ2-7; 8 positions match TRBD2. The CDR3 spans 12 residues. J gave up 3 bases and V 8 bases, and 6 bases lay outside the gene matches. Germline V lookup: CDR1 SQVTM, CDR2 ANQGSEA. CDR3 DNA sequence: TGCAGCTTAGGACTAGCCTACTACGAGCAGTACTTC. Its protein is CSLGLAYYEQYF.